This T cell receptor beta chain was recovered during a study of T cells in localized non-small cell lung cancer. Study-wide points: Longer overall survival was associated with a higher density of T cells in the blood.

Germline loops: CDR1 SGHTA, CDR2 FQGNSA. V lost 2 bases and J lost 0, with 12 bases in between. CDR3 length equals 16 residues. Assay: immunoSEQ multiplex PCR; the TCRdb copy retains only in-frame clones and omits some. The sample records about 40,000 clones, approximately 83% being singletons. This clone was recorded only once. The antigen is undetermined. The TCR originated in a man aged 35-75 years with stage I lung adenocarcinoma. The chain is built from TRBV7-2 and TRBJ2-3; D is uncertain. This material consisted of peripheral blood, taken before any cancer treatment. The CDR3 here is CASSLYPGMSTDTQYF. CDR3 coding DNA: TGTGCCAGCAGCTTATACCCGGGTATGAGCACAGATACGCAGTATTTT.